The clone carrying this TCR beta chain was found a few times. Survey-level immunoSEQ sequencing profiled the TCR beta repertoire. Clones were read by immunoSEQ multiplex PCR, and TCRdb kept only the in-frame ones, dropping some. The sample has about 50,000 clones; 85% to 95% are singletons. Sequences were obtained from PBMCs. This sequence was found in a man in his forties with rheumatoid arthritis.

CDR3 bases: TGTGCCAGCAGTTACTCGGGACAGGGATTCGGTGAAGCTTTCTTT. Protein: CASSYSGQGFGEAFF. V is TRBV6-5 and J is TRBJ1-1; TRBD1 matches at 9 bases. This CDR3 has 15 amino acids. V was pared by 0 bases and J by 7 bases, with 6 bases of the junction left unmatched. Germline assignment: CDR1 MNHEY and CDR2 SVGAGI.